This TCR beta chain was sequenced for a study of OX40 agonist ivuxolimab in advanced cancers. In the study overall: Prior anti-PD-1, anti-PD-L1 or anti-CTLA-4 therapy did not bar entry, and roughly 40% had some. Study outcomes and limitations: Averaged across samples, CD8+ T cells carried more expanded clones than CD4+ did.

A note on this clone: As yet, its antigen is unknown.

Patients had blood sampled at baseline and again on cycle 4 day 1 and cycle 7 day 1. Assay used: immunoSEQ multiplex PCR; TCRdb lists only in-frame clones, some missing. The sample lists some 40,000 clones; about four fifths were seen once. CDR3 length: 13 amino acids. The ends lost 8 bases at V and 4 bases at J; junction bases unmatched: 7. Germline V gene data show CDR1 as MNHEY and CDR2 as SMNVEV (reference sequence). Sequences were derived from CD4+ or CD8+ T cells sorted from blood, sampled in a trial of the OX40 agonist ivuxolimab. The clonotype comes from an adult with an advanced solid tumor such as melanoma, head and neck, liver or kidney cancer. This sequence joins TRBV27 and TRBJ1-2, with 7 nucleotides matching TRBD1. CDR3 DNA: TGTGCCAGCTCTGACAGGGATTCCTATGGCTACACCTTC. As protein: CASSDRDSYGYTF.